The 10 T cell receptor beta chains listed next were all sequenced from one sample in a study of CD8 T cells in Susac syndrome. RNA was extracted with the RNeasy kit, and a quantity of roughly 0.5 to 1 ug was reverse transcribed using random hexamers. TCRdb fed the immunoSEQ multiplex PCR reads into MiXCR, producing one record per CDR3 protein. The repertoire holds 160,000 or so distinct CDR3 sequences, with less than 95% as singletons. The specimen was CD4+ T cells from PBMCs. These receptors all stem from a human donor with multiple sclerosis.

The chain couples TRBV6-5 to TRBJ1-2; possible D gene TRBD1, 5 bases. Germline V gene sequence: CDR1 MNHEY, CDR2 SVGAGI. The CDR3 is 13 residues long. V dropped 6 bases and J dropped 1 base, with 9 bases sitting between them. The DNA for the CDR3 is TGTGCCAGCAGGCGTGACAGTAACTATGGCTACACCTTC. It encodes CASRRDSNYGYTF.

This chain uses TRBV7-3 with TRBJ2-3; 8 bases are a match to TRBD2. This CDR3 has 14 amino acids. Per the germline V gene, CDR1 is SGHTA and CDR2 is FQGTGA. Germline trimming cut 5 bases from V and 4 bases from J; bases unmatched to any gene: 5. CDR3 DNA sequence: TGTGCCAGCAGCCCCGGGGGGGGTCCAGATACGCAGTATTTT. Its translation: CASSPGGGPDTQYF.

The chain joins TRBV20-1 to TRBJ2-7; TRBD2 agrees at 10 bases. Unmatched junction bases numbered 7, after V lost 5 bases and J lost 3 bases. This CDR3 is built from 14 residues. Germline V gene sequence: CDR1 DFQATT, CDR2 SNEGSKA (reference sequence). The CDR3 nucleotides read TGCAGTGCTGCACTAGCGGGAACAGGCTACGAGCAGTACTTC. Translated, it gives CSAALAGTGYEQYF.

This clonotype was seen a single time. The gene calls are TRBV30 and TRBJ2-1; the D gene is possibly TRBD1 (5 bases). This CDR3 spans 15 amino acids. V was shortened by 3 bases and J by 0 bases, with 12 bases between the two germline ends. Germline lookup yields CDR1 GTSNPN and CDR2 SVGIG (reference sequence). CDR3 sequence: CAWRARGSSYNEQFF. The CDR3 DNA reads TGTGCCTGGAGGGCAAGGGGAAGCTCCTACAATGAGCAGTTCTTC.

V gene TRBV20-1 combines with J gene TRBJ2-1, with 7 bases matching TRBD1. CDR3 size: 14 residues. Trimming removed 6 bases from V and 5 bases from J; junction bases left unmatched: 10. The germline CDR1 and CDR2 sequences are DFQATT and SNEGSKA (reference sequence). The CDR3 region is CSASLQDRDNEQFF. CDR3 sequence (DNA): TGCAGTGCCAGCCTCCAAGACAGGGACAATGAGCAGTTCTTC.

The chain uses TRBV18 and TRBJ1-1; the D is unclear. This CDR3 contains 13 residues. Germline CDR1 KGHSH, CDR2 LQKENI. Trimming cost V 2 bases and J 5 bases, with 9 bases left between them. CDR3 DNA: TGTGCCAGCTCACCAGAGGGAGGGACTGAAGCTTTCTTT. It translates to CASSPEGGTEAFF.

This clonotype was picked up one time. The chain links TRBV5-4 to TRBJ2-7; D may be TRBD1 (5 bases). Per the germline V gene, CDR1 is SGHNT and CDR2 is YYREEE (reference sequence). The CDR3 length is 16 residues. V was shortened by 0 bases and J by 5 bases, with 18 bases between the two germline ends. The CDR3 DNA reads TGTGCCAGCAGCTTGGGACCGGCCAGGGTGAAGAACGAGCAGTACTTC. Amino acids: CASSLGPARVKNEQYF.

The chain has TRBV30 and TRBJ2-7, with D unresolved. The CDR3 spans 13 residues. CDR1 GTSNPN and CDR2 SVGIG come from the germline V gene (reference sequence). V was clipped by 1 base and J by 6 bases, with 13 bases between them. The CDR3 sequence is CAWSAGPGSEQYF. For the CDR3, the DNA is TGTGCCTGGAGTGCTGGCCCCGGCTCCGAGCAGTACTTC. The full variable domain, with the rest looked up from reference TRBV30 and TRBJ2-7, is SQTIHQWPATLVQPVGSPLSLECTVEGTSNPNLYWYRQAAGRGLQLLFYSVGIGQISSEVPQNLSASRPQDRQFILSSKKLLLSDSGFYLCAWSAGPGSEQYFGPGTRLTVT.

The chain is built from TRBV5-1 and TRBJ2-7, with 11 bases identical to TRBD2. Germline V gene data show CDR1 as SGHRS and CDR2 as YFSETQ. The J segment lost 7 bases and the V segment lost 7 bases, leaving 7 bases of the junction unmatched. This CDR3 has 13 amino acids. CDR3 sequence (DNA): TGCGCCAGCCAGGGACTAGCGGCGGGAGAGCAGTACTTC. Translation gives CASQGLAAGEQYF.

The chain carries TRBV30 and TRBJ1-1, with 7 nucleotides matching TRBD1. Germline CDR1 and CDR2: GTSNPN and SVGIG (reference sequence). Trimming cost V 3 bases and J 4 bases; bases outside gene matches: 14. CDR3 length: 16 amino acids. The CDR3 nucleotides are TGTGCCTGGAGCGCATCAAGAACAGGGGCTGGCACTGAAGCTTTCTTT. This gives the protein CAWSASRTGAGTEAFF.